Following are 10 T cell receptor beta chains from one sample sequenced in a study of shared clonotypes between healthy human individuals. The protocol was immunoSEQ multiplex PCR, while the TCRdb copy is restricted to in-frame clones and leaves out a portion. The repertoire consists of about 980,000 clones, with more than 75% occurring once and the leading ten covering about 1.5%. Sequenced material: memory CD4+ T cells sorted from blood. Subset noted: CD45RA-negative fraction. Receptors were obtained from a young man in good health.

This clone has only a few counts. The chain joins TRBV6-5 to TRBJ1-6; maybe TRBD1 (5 bases). V was shortened by 4 bases and J by 12 bases, with 10 bases between the two germline ends. The CDR3 has 12 residues. CDR1 and CDR2 from the germline V gene are MNHEY and SVGAGI. In nucleotides, the CDR3 is TGTGCCAGCAGTTCGGGGGAACGACCCCTCCACTTT. Amino acid sequence: CASSSGERPLHF.

This clone was seen only a few times. J is TRBJ2-3 and V is TRBV11-2, with D unclear. CDR3 length: 13 residues. Looked up from germline, CDR1 is SGHAT and CDR2 is FQNNGV. Trimming pared 0 bases from V and 0 bases from J, leaving 1 base between. As DNA, the CDR3 is TGTGCCAGCAGCTTAGACAGCACAGATACGCAGTATTTT. Protein product: CASSLDSTDTQYF.

The chain uses TRBV18 and TRBJ1-6, with D tentatively TRBD1 (6 bases). CDR3 size: 16 residues. Germline loops: CDR1 KGHSH, CDR2 LQKENI. Trimming shortened V by 4 bases and J by 9 bases, and 19 bases separated the two germline ends. The CDR3 reads CASSLDPATGSSPLHF. In DNA form, the CDR3 reads TGTGCCAGCTCACTAGACCCGGCGACAGGCAGTTCACCCCTCCACTTT.

This clone was detected only once. This rearrangement joins TRBV6-1 to TRBJ1-6; TRBD1 matches at 9 bases. Germline V gives CDR1 MNHNS, CDR2 SASEGT. CDR3 length: 17 amino acids. V shed 3 bases, J shed 10 bases, and the junction held 13 bases outside the gene matches. The CDR3, as DNA: TGTGCCAGCAGTGACGGGTCCGGGACAGGGCGGAACTCACCCCTCCACTTT. As protein: CASSDGSGTGRNSPLHF.

The gene calls are TRBV30 and TRBJ2-7, with D unresolved. This CDR3 is built from 11 residues. Germline lookup yields CDR1 GTSNPN and CDR2 SVGIG (reference sequence). Trimming cost V 1 base and J 2 bases, with 3 bases left between them. The CDR3 region has the DNA TGTGCCTGGAGTGCTACCTACGAGCAGTACTTC. Encoded protein: CAWSATYEQYF. Combining the CDR3 with reference TRBV30 and TRBJ2-7 gives the whole variable domain SQTIHQWPATLVQPVGSPLSLECTVEGTSNPNLYWYRQAAGRGLQLLFYSVGIGQISSEVPQNLSASRPQDRQFILSSKKLLLSDSGFYLCAWSATYEQYFGPGTRLTVT.

To note about this clone: With only one base between it and a far larger clone, this is likely a read error. This chain links TRBV7-2 with TRBJ2-7; 8 bases fit TRBD1. The germline V gene encodes CDR1 SGHTA and CDR2 FQGNSA. The CDR3 is made up of 13 amino acids. Germline trimming cut 4 bases from V and 6 bases from J; bases unmatched to any gene: 5. The CDR3 protein is CASSSDRVGEQYF. The CDR3 nucleotides are TGTGCCAGCAGCTCGGACAGGGTCGGCGAGCAGTACTTC.

This clone came up a few times. The chain uses TRBV9 and TRBJ2-3; D is possibly TRBD2 (5 bases). Germline V gene sequence: CDR1 SGDLS, CDR2 YYNGEE. The CDR3 is 15 amino acids. V lost 0 bases, J lost 2 bases, and 10 bases lay in between. The CDR3 spells CASSVGERITDTQYF. As DNA, the CDR3 is TGTGCCAGCAGCGTAGGGGAGCGGATCACAGATACGCAGTATTTT. The full variable domain, with the rest looked up from reference TRBV9 and TRBJ2-3, is DSGVTQTPKHLITATGQRVTLRCSPRSGDLSVYWYQQSLDQGLQFLIQYYNGEERAKGNILERFSAQQFPDLHSELNLSSLELGDSALYFCASSVGERITDTQYFGPGTRLTVL.

This clone was observed a single time. This rearrangement joins TRBV5-1 to TRBJ1-2; D is uncertain. This CDR3 region has 13 residues. The V gene's germline CDR1 is SGHRS and CDR2 YFSETQ. V gave up 0 bases and J gave up 4 bases, with 7 bases separating them. In DNA form, the CDR3 reads TGCGCCAGCAGCTTGGAGGCCCTCTATGGCTACACCTTC. Its protein product is CASSLEALYGYTF.

V gene TRBV29-1 combines with J gene TRBJ2-7; D is unclear. CDR3 length: 11 amino acids. Germline V gene data show CDR1 as SQVTM and CDR2 as ANQGSEA. V shed 4 bases and J shed 7 bases, with 11 bases lying between them. Here the CDR3 DNA reads TGCAGCGTTGGCGCCGTGAGGGAGCAGTACTTC. This gives the protein CSVGAVREQYF.

V is TRBV21-1 and J is TRBJ1-1; the table's D call, TRBD1, has no DNA check behind it. TRBV21-1 is noted as a pseudogene. This CDR3 has 14 residues. The CDR3 coding sequence is TGTGCCAGCCCAAACCGACACAGGGGACGCGGAGCTTTCTTT. Translated: CASPNRHRGRGAFF.